This record looks at one T cell receptor (beta chain) sequence and its context. The CDR3 has 15 amino acids. CDR1 is LNHDA and CDR2 is SQIVND in the germline V gene (reference sequence). Trimming pared 3 bases from V and 0 bases from J, leaving 11 bases between. This entry belongs to a study of blood T cell repertoires in COVID-19. At the level of the study: Whether acute or convalescent, the COVID-19 samples came from the United States, Italy and Spain.

Measured with immunoSEQ multiplex PCR; TCRdb has only the in-frame clones, and not every one. The top ten hold 3.9% of the sample, which has a few hundred thousand clones, roughly nine tenths seen once. The chain links TRBV19 to TRBJ1-2; D gene unclear. Source material: peripheral blood. The sequence was collected from a woman aged 55 to 70 with COVID-19, enrolled during active disease. DNA of the CDR3: TGTGCCAGTAGTATCGGGGTCGGATCTAACTATGGCTACACCTTC. It is translated as CASSIGVGSNYGYTF.